This T cell receptor (beta chain) was captured in a study of shared clonotypes between healthy human individuals. Study background: Researchers assigned three CD4 naive, three CD4 memory, two CD8 naive and one CD8 memory plate to each donor.

Details on this clone: Its antigen is unidentified.

The germline gives CDR1 SQVTM, CDR2 ANQGSEA. The CDR3 length is 11 residues. The V gene lost 7 bases and the J gene lost 6 bases, with 11 bases spanning the gap. General study results and limits: Naive subsets usually exceeded memory subsets in estimated richness. Shared clonotypes: 4.5% to 6.5% naive CD4, around 3.5% naive CD8, over 2% memory CD4, 0.4% to 0.5% memory CD8.

Clones were read by immunoSEQ multiplex PCR, and TCRdb kept only the in-frame ones, dropping some. Of about 2.4 million clones in the sample, over 85% were seen once. The sequencing input was naive CD4+ T cells from PBMCs. The sample's subset: CD45RA+ positively selected. The sequence was collected from a man between 18 and 29 years old in good health. Some clones in this sample may be carry-over from other donors' samples. The chain recombines TRBV29-1 with TRBJ2-3, with D possibly matching TRBD2 (5 bases). CDR3: CSGTSGDTQYF. The CDR3 DNA sequence: TGCAGCGGCACGTCGGGGGATACGCAGTATTTT.